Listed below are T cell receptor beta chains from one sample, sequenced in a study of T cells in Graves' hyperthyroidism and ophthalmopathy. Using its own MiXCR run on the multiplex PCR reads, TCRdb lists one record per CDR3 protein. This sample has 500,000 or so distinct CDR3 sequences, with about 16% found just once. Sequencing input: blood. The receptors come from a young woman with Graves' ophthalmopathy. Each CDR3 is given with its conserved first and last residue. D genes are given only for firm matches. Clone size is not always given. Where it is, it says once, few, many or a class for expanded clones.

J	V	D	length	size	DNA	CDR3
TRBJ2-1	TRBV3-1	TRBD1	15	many	TGTGCCAGCAGCGACGGACAGGACCCCTACAATGAGCAGTTCTTC	CASSDGQDPYNEQFF
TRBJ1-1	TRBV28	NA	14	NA	TGTGCCAGCAGTCCCCGGACACCTAACACTGAAGCTTTCTTT	CASSPRTPNTEAFF
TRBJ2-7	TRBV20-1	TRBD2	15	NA	TGCAGTGCCGTTGCAGCGGGAGGCGTCTTTTACGAGCAGTACTTC	CSAVAAGGVFYEQYF
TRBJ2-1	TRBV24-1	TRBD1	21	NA	TGTGCCACCCGTCCCGGGACAGGGAATGGGATAGGGAGATCAGGTAACAATGAGCAGTTCTTC	CATRPGTGNGIGRSGNNEQFF
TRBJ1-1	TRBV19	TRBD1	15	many	TGTGCCAGTAGTGCCATGGACAGGGCTGGCACTGAAGCTTTCTTT	CASSAMDRAGTEAFF
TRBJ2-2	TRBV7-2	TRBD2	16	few	TGTGCCAGCAGCCACGGACTAGCGGGAGGGCCTGGGGAGCTGTTTTTT	CASSHGLAGGPGELFF
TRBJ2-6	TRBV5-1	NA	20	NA	TGCGCCAGCGCACGGCTCCTGGGGATCCACCAAAGCTCTGGGGCCAACGTCCTGACTTTC	CASARLLGIHQSSGANVLTF
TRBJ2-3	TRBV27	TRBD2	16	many	TGTGCCAGCAGTCCGACCACTAGCGGAAGAACAGATACGCAGTATTTT	CASSPTTSGRTDTQYF
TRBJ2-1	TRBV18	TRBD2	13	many	TGTGCCAGCTCACCCTCAGCGGGGAATGAGCAGTTCTTC	CASSPSAGNEQFF
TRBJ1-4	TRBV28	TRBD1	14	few	TGTGCCAGCAGTAGGGACAGTAATAATGAAAAACTGTTTTTT	CASSRDSNNEKLFF
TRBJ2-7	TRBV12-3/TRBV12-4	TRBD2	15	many	TGTGCCAGCAGGCCCGGGACTAGCGAGCGTTACGAGCAGTACTTC	CASRPGTSERYEQYF
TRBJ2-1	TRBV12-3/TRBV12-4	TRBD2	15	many	TGTGCCAGCAGCCGGACTAGCGGGAGCGTGAATGAGCAGTTCTTC	CASSRTSGSVNEQFF
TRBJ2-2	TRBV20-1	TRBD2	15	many	TGCAGTGCTAGGAGCGGGAGGGATAACACCGGGGAGCTGTTTTTT	CSARSGRDNTGELFF
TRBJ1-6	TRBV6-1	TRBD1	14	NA	TGTGCCAGCAGTCCGACAGGGAGGAATTCACCCCTCCACTTT	CASSPTGRNSPLHF
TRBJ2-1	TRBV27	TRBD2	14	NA	TGTGCCAGCAGTCCGGGGACTAGCGGGTTTGAGCAGTTCTTC	CASSPGTSGFEQFF
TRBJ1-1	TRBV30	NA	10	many	TGTGCCTGGGGGGCGTCTGAAGCTTTCTTT	CAWGASEAFF
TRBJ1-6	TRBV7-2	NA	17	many	TGTGCCAGCAGCTTAGACCTCGGAAACTCCTATAATTCACCCCTCCACTTT	CASSLDLGNSYNSPLHF
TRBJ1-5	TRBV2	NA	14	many	TGTGCCAGCAGTGATACACGGGACAATCAGCCCCAGCATTTT	CASSDTRDNQPQHF
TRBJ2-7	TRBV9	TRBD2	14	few	TGTGCCAGCAGCGTGCGTAGCGGGACGAGAGAGCAGTACTTC	CASSVRSGTREQYF
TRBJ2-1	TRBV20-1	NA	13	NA	TGCAGTGCTGGACCTACCAGGACTCCGAGTCTGTTCTTC	CSAGPTRTPSLFF
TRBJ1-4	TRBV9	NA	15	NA	TGTGCCAGCAGCGCTTGGACGGGAAGTAATGAAAAACTGTTTTTT	CASSAWTGSNEKLFF
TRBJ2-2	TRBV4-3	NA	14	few	TGCGCCAGCAGCCAAGAATTGGACACCGGGGAGCTGTTTTTT	CASSQELDTGELFF
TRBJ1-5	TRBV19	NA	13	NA	TGTGCCAGTAGCTCGGCAGCTGGCGATCCCCAGCATTTT	CASSSAAGDPQHF
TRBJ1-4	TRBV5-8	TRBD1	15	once	TGTGCCAGCATCGAAGAGGGGGCGGCTAATGAAAAACTGTTTTTT	CASIEEGAANEKLFF
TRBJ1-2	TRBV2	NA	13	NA	TGTGCCAGCAGCGCCGACACCGTCGGTGGCTACACCTTC	CASSADTVGGYTF
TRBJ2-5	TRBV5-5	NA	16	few	TGTGCCAGCAGCTCTTTGGTTACGGACCCCGGGGCGACCCAGTACTTC	CASSSLVTDPGATQYF
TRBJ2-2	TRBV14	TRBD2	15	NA	TGTGCCAGCAGACTGACTAGCGGGAACACCGGGGAGCTGTTTTTT	CASRLTSGNTGELFF
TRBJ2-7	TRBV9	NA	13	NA	TGTGCCAGCAGCGCGACAGACATCTACGAGCAGTACTTC	CASSATDIYEQYF